The 14 T cell receptor beta chains presented below share a single source sample, sequenced in a study of T cells in women clearing cervical HPV infection (dated by TCRdb to between 2018 and 2020). The library relied on the immunoSEQ multiplex PCR assay. The table comes from immuneACCESS by way of TCRdb, which keeps in-frame sequences with V and J called. Part of the clones is missing from these tables; in studies checked, under half for an unresolved V gene and the rest for unknown reasons. In this sample's table one finds 30,000 to 45,000 clones. The ten largest make up less than 2% of the sample. Sequencing was performed on blood buffy coat. The receptor source for this set is a woman between 18 and 69 years old with a cervical HPV16 infection that either progressed to CIN3+ or cleared (not recorded which).

On this clone: The read stops 3 residues short of the end of the CDR3; the missing end is completed from the germline J gene. This rearrangement joins TRBV7-6 to TRBJ1-2; possible D gene TRBD1, 5 bases. Germline V gene sequence: CDR1 SGHVS, CDR2 FNYEAQ. The CDR3 covers 16 residues. The DNA read from the CDR3 is TGTGCCAGCAAAAGGTATAGCGGGGGTAGCACAGATACC. Translating gives CASKRYSGGSTDT. The entire CDR3 is CASKRYSGGSTDTYTF. Looking up the rest from reference TRBV7-6 and TRBJ1-2 gives the full variable domain: GAGVSQSPRYKVTKRGQDVALRCDPISGHVSLYWYRQALGQGPEFLTYFNYEAQQDKSGLPNDRFSAERPEGSISTLTIQRTEQRDSAMYRCASKRYSGGSTDTYTFGSGTRLTVV.

CDR3 sequence: CAIQSSRTISYNEQFF. CDR3 bases read: TGTGCCATCCAATCCTCCCGGACAATCTCCTACAATGAG. The rearrangement uses TRBV10-3 and TRBJ2-1, with D possibly matching TRBD1 (5 bases). The read finishes 3 residues shy of the CDR3 end, and the germline J gene is used to complete it. The CDR3 is 16 amino acids. V gave up 8 bases and J gave up 0 bases, with 17 bases separating them. Germline loops: CDR1 ENHRY, CDR2 SYGVKD.

About this clone: Sequencing ends 3 residues short of the CDR3 end; the germline J gene provides the rest. The J gene is TRBJ2-3, the V gene TRBV19; 7 nucleotides match TRBD1. There are 12 residues in the CDR3. Germline lookup yields CDR1 LNHDA and CDR2 SQIVND (reference sequence). The part of the CDR3 DNA that was read is TGTGCCAGTAGTATACAGGGGGAGACG. Its protein product is CASSIQGET. The full CDR3 sequence reads CASSIQGETQYF.

Notes on this clone: The read finishes 3 residues shy of the CDR3 end, and the germline J gene is used to complete it. The V call is TRBV6-1, the J call TRBJ1-1, with 9 positions matching TRBD1. Per germline, CDR1 MNHNS and CDR2 SASEGT. The CDR3 has 16 amino acids. The V segment lost 6 bases and the J segment 5 bases; nucleotides outside the gene matches: 13. The sequenced CDR3 bases are TGTGCCAGCAGGGAACGCCCGGGACAGGGTCGAACTGAA. It specifies CASRERPGQGRTE. The whole CDR3 region reads CASRERPGQGRTEAFF.

A remark on this clone: The read ends 3 residues before the CDR3 terminus; that terminus is restored from the germline J gene. The V gene is TRBV4-1, the J gene TRBJ2-5, with D tentatively TRBD1 (6 bases). Trimming shortened V by 1 base and J by 7 bases, and 16 bases separated the two germline ends. Germline CDR1 and CDR2: MGHRA and YSYEKL. The CDR3 spans 15 residues. CDR3 sequence reads: CASSQGRGAGVTQYF. The CDR3 bases that were read are TGCGCCAGCAGCCAAGGCCGAGGGGCAGGGGTGACC.

Points on this clone: The sequenced fragment ends 3 residues before the CDR3 boundary, so the rest is inferred from the germline J gene. The rearrangement uses TRBV20-1 and TRBJ2-7; TRBD2 agrees at 10 bases. The ends lost 5 bases at V and 2 bases at J; junction bases unmatched: 6. The CDR3 loop spans 14 amino acids. Germline values: CDR1 DFQATT, CDR2 SNEGSKA (reference sequence). The sequenced CDR3 bases are TGCAGTGCTCAAGATAGCGGGGGGCCCTACGAG. This translates into CSAQDSGGPYE. The whole CDR3 sequence reads CSAQDSGGPYEQYF.

Of note for this clone: The CDR3 end falls 3 residues outside the read, so it is completed with the germline J gene. The gene calls are TRBV5-1 and TRBJ2-7; possibly TRBD1 or TRBD2 for D (5 bases each). Trimming shortened V by 5 bases and J by 1 base, and 19 bases separated the two germline ends. Germline CDR1 SGHRS, CDR2 YFSETQ. The CDR3 length is 16 residues. CDR3 residues: CASRRGAYDGSYEQYF. Incomplete CDR3 DNA: TGCGCCAGCAGGAGAGGGGCCTACGACGGATCCTACGAG.

Comment on this clone: The CDR3 end is not reached by the read, which stops 3 residues before it; the germline J gene fills it in. The chain has TRBV5-1 and TRBJ2-1; weak D call: TRBD2 (7 bases). The CDR3 covers 14 residues. V was pared by 1 base and J by 6 bases, with 11 bases between. The germline V gene encodes CDR1 SGHRS and CDR2 YFSETQ. The CDR3 loop reads CASSLRGAPNEQFF. The CDR3 DNA, read in part, is TGCGCCAGCAGCTTGCGGGGGGCCCCCAATGAG.

About this clone: The CDR3 end is not reached by the read, which stops 3 residues before it; the germline J gene fills it in. The chain combines TRBV6-4 with TRBJ2-1; 7 bases are shared with TRBD1. Germline CDR1 reads MRHNA; CDR2 reads SNTAGT. The CDR3 has 16 residues. Trimming took 4 bases from V and 0 from J; bases not matched to a gene: 6. The CDR3 here is CASSATGQTSYNEQFF. The part of the CDR3 DNA that was read is TGTGCCAGCAGTGCCACGGGACAGACCTCCTACAATGAG.

A note on this clone: The read comes to an end 3 residues before the CDR3 does, leaving the germline J gene to fill in the end. The chain has TRBV30 and TRBJ2-7, with a possible D match to TRBD1 (5 bases). This CDR3 region has 13 residues. V was shortened by 3 bases and J by 4 bases, with 13 bases between the two germline ends. From germline, CDR1 is GTSNPN and CDR2 SVGIG (reference sequence). The CDR3 bases that were read are TGTGCCTGGAGAGAGACCAGGGCATACGAG. It specifies CAWRETRAYE. The full CDR3 is CAWRETRAYEQYF.

A remark on this clone: The read finishes 3 residues shy of the CDR3 end, and the germline J gene is used to complete it. The V and J genes are TRBV7-2 and TRBJ2-3; tentative D call: TRBD1 (5 bases). The CDR3 covers 13 residues. Germline V gives CDR1 SGHTA, CDR2 FQGNSA. CDR3 DNA, as far as it was read: TGTGCCAGCAGCTTAGCAGGGGATCAGCCG. Its protein is CASSLAGDQP. The whole CDR3 region reads CASSLAGDQPQYF.

Note on this clone: The CDR3 end lies 3 residues beyond the end of the read and is filled in from the germline J gene. The chain uses TRBV7-3 and TRBJ2-5, with 7 positions matching TRBD1. CDR1 is SGHTA, CDR2 FQGTGA, per germline. The CDR3 spans 17 residues. V lost 5 bases and J lost 5; bases outside the gene matches: 17. The CDR3 bases that were read are TGTGCCAGCAGCAAACCCCCACACAGGGGATGTGGGGAGACC. Its translation: CASSKPPHRGCGET. The entire CDR3 protein is CASSKPPHRGCGETQYF.

Concerning this clone: The read halts 3 residues ahead of the CDR3 end, with the missing end drawn from the germline J gene. The rearrangement joins TRBV5-1 to TRBJ2-3; 7 bases agree with TRBD2. CDR3 length: 15 residues. Germline assignment: CDR1 SGHRS and CDR2 YFSETQ. The DNA read from the CDR3 is TGCGCCAGCAAGGGCGGGGGAATGTCCCAGGAAACG. Protein sequence: CASKGGGMSQET. The full CDR3 protein reads CASKGGGMSQETQYF.

About this clone itself: From the germline J gene comes the end of the CDR3, since the read stops 3 residues before it. J is TRBJ2-7 and V is TRBV2, with D tentatively TRBD1 (6 bases). Germline V gene lookup returns CDR1 SNHLY and CDR2 FYNNEI. The CDR3 is 15 residues long. V lost 6 bases and J lost 2, with 17 bases in between. The CDR3 region is CASRSASGAPYEQYF. The covered CDR3 bases are TGTGCCAGCAGGTCGGCGTCAGGGGCCCCCTACGAG.